Listed below are T cell receptor beta chains from one sample, sequenced in a study of T cell repertoires in ileal Crohn's disease. The assay was immunoSEQ multiplex PCR, and TCRdb's table has in-frame clones only and misses some. The sample has some 5,400 clones, around 69% seen once. The sample taken for sequencing was ileal tissue. These receptors all come from an adult with Crohn's disease. Each CDR3 is given with its conserved first and last residue. Each record gives: CDR3 protein, CDR3 DNA, V gene, CDR3 length, D gene, J gene, clone size. The D gene is left open where the match is weak. Clone size appears in some rows only: once, few, many, or a class for an expanded clone.

CDR3: CASSSSGGSYNEQFF
DNA: TGTGCCAGCAGTTCTAGCGGGGGATCCTACAATGAGCAGTTCTTC
V: TRBV6-6
length: 15
D: TRBD2
J: TRBJ2-1
size: .

CDR3: CASSALPVRGGWQPQHF
DNA: TGTGCCAGCAGTGCGCTACCTGTGAGAGGGGGCTGGCAGCCCCAGCATTTT
V: TRBV6-1
length: 17
D: TRBD1
J: TRBJ1-5
size: .

CDR3: CASSSGTSVNEQFF
DNA: TGTGCCAGCAGCTCCGGGACTAGTGTTAATGAGCAGTTCTTC
V: TRBV7-3
length: 14
D: TRBD2
J: TRBJ2-1
size: .

CDR3: CSSLLGAGNTEAFF
DNA: TGCAGCTCGTTGTTGGGTGCGGGGAACACTGAAGCTTTCTTT
V: TRBV29-1
length: 14
D: .
J: TRBJ1-1
size: .

CDR3: CASSPHSWEKLFF
DNA: TGTGCCAGTAGTCCTCACTCTTGGGAAAAACTGTTTTTT
V: TRBV19
length: 13
D: .
J: TRBJ1-4
size: .

CDR3: CASRQGGRTNEKLFF
DNA: TGTGCCTCCAGACAGGGGGGGAGAACTAATGAAAAACTGTTTTTT
V: TRBV30
length: 15
D: TRBD1
J: TRBJ1-4
size: .

CDR3: CASSQDPLAGGDEQFF
DNA: TGCGCCAGCAGCCAAGATCCTCTAGCGGGGGGCGATGAGCAGTTCTTC
V: TRBV4-3
length: 16
D: TRBD2
J: TRBJ2-1
size: once

CDR3: CASSQGGGTQYF
DNA: TGTGCCAGCAGCCAAGGGGGCGGGACCCAGTACTTC
V: TRBV4-2
length: 12
D: .
J: TRBJ2-5
size: once

CDR3: CASSLTGVGNSPLHF
DNA: TGTGCCAGCAGCCTAACAGGGGTTGGCAATTCACCCCTCCACTTT
V: TRBV11-3
length: 15
D: TRBD1
J: TRBJ1-6
size: .

CDR3: CASSQGAGIGNTIYF
DNA: TGTGCCAGTAGCCAAGGGGCAGGGATTGGAAACACCATATATTTT
V: TRBV19
length: 15
D: .
J: TRBJ1-3
size: .

CDR3: CASSDRDSLWDTEAFF
DNA: TGCGCCAGCAGTGATAGGGACAGCCTATGGGACACTGAAGCTTTCTTT
V: TRBV10-1
length: 16
D: TRBD1
J: TRBJ1-1
size: .

CDR3: CASSKQALNQPQHF
DNA: TGTGCCAGTAGTAAACAGGCCCTCAATCAGCCCCAGCATTTT
V: TRBV19
length: 14
D: .
J: TRBJ1-5
size: .

CDR3: CASSLVSGYEQYF
DNA: TGTGCCAGCAGCTTAGTGAGTGGCTACGAGCAGTACTTC
V: TRBV7-2
length: 13
D: .
J: TRBJ2-7
size: few

CDR3: CASSLWTDSNEQYF
DNA: TGTGCCAGCAGTTTATGGACAGATAGCAACGAGCAGTACTTC
V: TRBV27
length: 14
D: .
J: TRBJ2-7
size: .

CDR3: CASSAGQGYSNQPQHF
DNA: TGTGCCAGCAGCGCCGGACAGGGCTATAGCAATCAGCCCCAGCATTTT
V: TRBV9
length: 16
D: TRBD1
J: TRBJ1-5
size: .

CDR3: CASSIKDRANTRTEAFF
DNA: TGTGCCAGCAGCATCAAGGACAGGGCCAACACGCGGACTGAAGCTTTCTTT
V: TRBV5-4
length: 17
D: TRBD1
J: TRBJ1-1
size: once

CDR3: CASSRAGNQPQHF
DNA: TGTGCCAGTAGTAGGGCGGGGAATCAGCCCCAGCATTTT
V: TRBV19
length: 13
D: .
J: TRBJ1-5
size: large

CDR3: CASSLGGGGYTF
DNA: TGTGCCAGCAGCTTAGGCGGGGGGGGCTACACCTTC
V: TRBV7-6
length: 12
D: .
J: TRBJ1-2
size: .

CDR3: CASSPARQGYGYTF
DNA: TGTGCCAGCAGCCCAGCGAGACAGGGCTATGGCTACACCTTC
V: TRBV4-2
length: 14
D: TRBD1
J: TRBJ1-2
size: medium-sized

CDR3: CASSQKGFTYNEQFF
DNA: TGTGCCAGCAGCCAGAAGGGGTTCACCTACAATGAGCAGTTCTTC
V: TRBV14
length: 15
D: .
J: TRBJ2-1
size: .

CDR3: CASSLQGAYGYTF
DNA: TGTGCCAGCAGTTTACAGGGGGCCTATGGCTACACCTTC
V: TRBV6-5
length: 13
D: TRBD1
J: TRBJ1-2
size: .

CDR3: CASSLSDRGEQYF
DNA: TGCGCCAGCAGCTTGTCAGATCGGGGCGAGCAGTACTTC
V: TRBV5-1
length: 13
D: .
J: TRBJ2-7
size: medium-sized

CDR3: CASSGQGMGNGQPQHF
DNA: TGTGCCAGCAGTGGACAGGGGATGGGCAATGGTCAGCCCCAGCATTTT
V: TRBV27
length: 16
D: TRBD1
J: TRBJ1-5
size: .

CDR3: CASSLASGRNSPLHF
DNA: TGTGCCAGCAGCTTGGCGTCAGGGCGGAATTCACCCCTCCACTTT
V: TRBV5-1
length: 15
D: .
J: TRBJ1-6
size: .

CDR3: CASSQDNLNTEAFF
DNA: TGTGCCAGCAGTCAGGACAATTTGAACACTGAAGCTTTCTTT
V: TRBV6-1
length: 14
D: .
J: TRBJ1-1
size: .

CDR3: CASSKDGAGTQYF
DNA: TGTGCCAGCAGCAAGGATGGGGCGGGAACCCAGTACTTC
V: TRBV6-4
length: 13
D: .
J: TRBJ2-5
size: .

CDR3: CADGGGPSYEQYF
DNA: TGTGCCGACGGGGGGGGGCCTTCCTACGAGCAGTACTTC
V: TRBV2
length: 13
D: TRBD2
J: TRBJ2-7
size: .

CDR3: CAWSVGVTEAFF
DNA: TGTGCCTGGAGTGTAGGGGTAACTGAAGCTTTCTTT
V: TRBV30
length: 12
D: .
J: TRBJ1-1
size: few

CDR3: CASSQASGETQYF
DNA: TGCGCCAGCAGCCAAGCAAGCGGAGAGACCCAGTACTTC
V: TRBV4-3
length: 13
D: .
J: TRBJ2-5
size: .

CDR3: CASSQESRGRSGGARGTQYF
DNA: TGTGCCAGCAGCCAAGAATCAAGGGGGAGGAGCGGGGGGGCCCGAGGTACGCAGTATTTT
V: TRBV4-2
length: 20
D: TRBD2
J: TRBJ2-3
size: .

CDR3: CASSVGSGSSGNEQFF
DNA: TGTGCCAGCAGCGTAGGTAGCGGGAGTTCTGGGAATGAGCAGTTCTTC
V: TRBV9
length: 16
D: TRBD2
J: TRBJ2-1
size: few

CDR3: CASSLGTGIGTNEKLFF
DNA: TGTGCCAGCAGTTTAGGGACAGGAATCGGAACTAATGAAAAACTGTTTTTT
V: TRBV28
length: 17
D: TRBD1
J: TRBJ1-4
size: .

CDR3: CASSPSAGGAFGANVLTF
DNA: TGTGCCAGCTCACCATCCGCAGGGGGAGCCTTCGGGGCCAACGTCCTGACTTTC
V: TRBV18
length: 18
D: TRBD1
J: TRBJ2-6
size: .

CDR3: CASSSTGVLLTDTQYF
DNA: TGTGCCAGCAGCTCGACAGGGGTGTTATTGACAGATACGCAGTATTTT
V: TRBV9
length: 16
D: TRBD1
J: TRBJ2-3
size: .

CDR3: CAIREDRGSETQYF
DNA: TGTGCCATCCGGGAGGACAGGGGGTCCGAGACCCAGTACTTC
V: TRBV10-3
length: 14
D: TRBD1
J: TRBJ2-5
size: .

CDR3: CASSKATGGEGYTF
DNA: TGTGCCAGCAGCAAAGCGACAGGGGGAGAAGGCTACACCTTC
V: TRBV21-1
length: 14
D: .
J: TRBJ1-2
size: .

CDR3: CASSQEEGTNQETQYF
DNA: TGTGCCAGCAGCCAAGAAGAAGGGACAAACCAAGAGACCCAGTACTTC
V: TRBV4-2
length: 16
D: .
J: TRBJ2-5
size: few

CDR3: CASSRGQNEKAFF
DNA: TGTGCCAGCAGCCGAGGACAGAACGAGAAAGCTTTCTTT
V: TRBV7-2
length: 13
D: .
J: TRBJ1-1
size: .

CDR3: CASSRTGPMNTEAFF
DNA: TGTGCCAGCAGTCGGACAGGGCCCATGAACACTGAAGCTTTCTTT
V: TRBV6-5
length: 15
D: TRBD1
J: TRBJ1-1
size: .

CDR3: CASSSGQGGNIQYF
DNA: TGTGCCAGCAGCTCGGGACAGGGAGGGAACATTCAGTACTTC
V: TRBV11-1
length: 14
D: TRBD1
J: TRBJ2-4
size: .

CDR3: CASSGQGFTGELFF
DNA: TGTGCCAGCAGTGGCCAGGGGTTTACCGGGGAGCTGTTTTTT
V: TRBV2
length: 14
D: .
J: TRBJ2-2
size: few

CDR3: CASSGGLAGGYTQYF
DNA: TGTGCCAGCAGCGGGGGACTAGCGGGAGGCTATACGCAGTATTTT
V: TRBV5-4
length: 15
D: TRBD2
J: TRBJ2-3
size: .

CDR3: CASSIGGDSTYEQYF
DNA: TGTGCCAGTAGTATCGGAGGGGACAGTACCTACGAGCAGTACTTC
V: TRBV19
length: 15
D: .
J: TRBJ2-7
size: .

CDR3: CASSRGQRENTGELFF
DNA: TGCGCCAGCAGCCGGGGCCAGCGGGAGAACACCGGGGAGCTGTTTTTT
V: TRBV4-3
length: 16
D: TRBD2
J: TRBJ2-2
size: .